The 30 T cell receptor beta chains listed next were all sequenced from one sample in a study of blood T cell repertoires in COVID-19 (dated by TCRdb to about 2020). Libraries were constructed by the immunoSEQ multiplex PCR assay. Imported from immuneACCESS, the table was reduced by TCRdb to in-frame sequences with V and J called. These copies leave out some clones; in studies compared against another copy, an unresolved V gene accounts for under half, and the cause of the remainder is not known. The sample table shows approximately 130,000 clones, and approximately 83% are seen once. Together, the top ten hold roughly 18% of the sample. The sequencing sample was made of peripheral blood. The receptors were sampled from a woman between 45 and 60 years old who had recovered from COVID-19.

The gene calls are TRBV5-1 and TRBJ1-2, with D maybe TRBD1 (5 bases). V lost 4 bases to trimming and J lost 4 bases, with 14 bases between them. The CDR3 sequence is 14 residues long. Germline CDR1 and CDR2: SGHRS and YFSETQ. The CDR3 here is CASSAEQGGYGYTF. In DNA, the CDR3 is TGCGCCAGCAGCGCGGAGCAGGGAGGCTATGGCTACACCTTC.

The V call is TRBV7-2, the J call TRBJ1-3; D unresolved. Germline V gene sequence: CDR1 SGHTA, CDR2 FQGNSA. This CDR3 is 18 amino acids long. V shed 1 base and J shed 2 bases, with 18 bases lying between them. The DNA for the CDR3 is TGTGCCAGCAGCTTAGAAGGAGGTCCCCGCATAACTGGAAACACCATATATTTT. Translating gives CASSLEGGPRITGNTIYF.

The gene calls are TRBV21-1 and TRBJ1-2; the table's D call of TRBD1 was not tested on the DNA. TRBV21-1 is marked as a pseudogene. The CDR3 spans 14 residues. CDR3 sequence: CASSLKGPFRGYTF. Here the CDR3 DNA reads TGTGCCAGCAGCCTTAAGGGGCCCTTTCGGGGCTACACCTTC.

V is TRBV3-1 (or the pseudogene TRBV3-2) and J is TRBJ2-4; D may be TRBD2 (5 bases). With 5 bases removed from V and 6 bases from J, the gap between germline ends came to 11 bases. The CDR3 consists of 13 residues. CDR1 and CDR2 from the germline V gene are LGHDT and YNNKEL (reference sequence). The CDR3: CASSLGERNIQYF. The CDR3 nucleotides are TGTGCCAGCAGCTTGGGAGAGAGAAACATTCAGTACTTC.

The chain couples TRBV6-6 to TRBJ2-7; 10 positions match TRBD1. CDR1 is MNHNY and CDR2 is SVGAGI in the germline V gene (reference sequence). Germline trimming cut 4 bases from V and 6 bases from J; bases unmatched to any gene: 12. The length of the CDR3 is 16 residues. CDR3 DNA: TGTGCCAGCAGTTCAAACCGGGACAGGGGATATAGCGAGCAGTACTTC. Encoded protein: CASSSNRDRGYSEQYF.

This chain joins TRBV24-1 and TRBJ1-5; D not resolved. Trimming left V 7 bases short and J 5 bases short, with 14 bases between. The CDR3 spans 14 residues. The V gene's germline CDR1 is KGHDR and CDR2 SFDVKD. CDR3 amino acids: CATSVGGRDQPQHF. CDR3 in DNA: TGTGCCACCAGCGTCGGAGGGAGAGATCAGCCCCAGCATTTT.

This chain joins TRBV24-1 and TRBJ2-3; 14 nucleotides align to TRBD2. CDR1 and CDR2 (germline): KGHDR, SFDVKD. Germline trimming cut 4 bases from V and 0 bases from J; bases unmatched to any gene: 2. The CDR3 is 17 amino acids. The CDR3 nucleotides read TGTGCCACCAGTGAGCGGACTAGCGGGAGGAGCACAGATACGCAGTATTTT. Encoded protein: CATSERTSGRSTDTQYF.

CDR3: CASSSPTSGANNEQFF. The CDR3 bases are TGTGCCAGCAGCTCCCCTACTAGCGGGGCGAACAATGAGCAGTTCTTC. The chain couples TRBV7-9 to TRBJ2-1; 10 nucleotides line up with TRBD2. Losses at the gene ends were 4 bases for V and 5 bases for J; bases not matched to a gene: 8. There are 16 residues in the CDR3. Germline CDR1 reads SEHNR; CDR2 reads FQNEAQ (reference sequence).

V and J are TRBV11-3 and TRBJ2-1, with 8 bases lining up with TRBD1. V trimming: 4 bases; J trimming: 4 bases; junction bases outside the gene matches: 3. The CDR3 has 14 amino acids. CDR1 SGHNT and CDR2 YENEEA come from the germline V gene. The CDR3 bases are TGTGCCAGCAGCTCCGGACAGGGATACAATGAGCAGTTCTTC. Its translation is CASSSGQGYNEQFF.

The V and J genes are TRBV2 and TRBJ2-1; TRBD1 matches 9 bases. CDR3 length equals 12 residues. In germline, CDR1 is SNHLY, CDR2 FYNNEI. With 10 bases clipped from V and 6 bases from J, the junction kept 4 bases outside the gene matches. DNA for the CDR3: TGTGCCACCGAGACAGGGGGCAATGAGCAGTTCTTC. Protein product: CATETGGNEQFF.

V usage is TRBV13 and J usage is TRBJ2-3; 12 bases fit TRBD2. The CDR3 extends over 16 amino acids. CDR1 and CDR2 from the germline V gene are PRHDT and FYEKMQ (reference sequence). The J segment lost 5 bases and the V segment lost 2 bases, leaving 5 bases of the junction unmatched. In DNA, the CDR3 is TGTGCCAGCAGCTTAAGACTAGCGGGAGCCTTAGATACGCAGTATTTT. Amino acids: CASSLRLAGALDTQYF.

The rearrangement uses TRBV27 and TRBJ2-7; D gene uncertain. Germline V gives CDR1 MNHEY, CDR2 SMNVEV (reference sequence). Trimming removed 3 bases from V and 4 bases from J, with 16 bases in between. This CDR3 has 15 residues. In DNA form, the CDR3 reads TGTGCCAGCAGTTTTGCAAACAGACGCATATACGAGCAGTACTTC. This encodes CASSFANRRIYEQYF.

This chain links TRBV6-5 with TRBJ2-3; TRBD2 might be the D (7 bases). V lost 6 bases and J lost 14, with 24 bases in between. Germline V CDR1 and CDR2: MNHEY, SVGAGI. The CDR3 contains 14 residues. CDR3 protein: CASRTGLVPTWVYF. The CDR3 region has the DNA TGTGCCAGCAGGACAGGACTAGTTCCAACATGGGTGTATTTT.

The chain is built from TRBV13 and TRBJ2-7; the D is unclear. Trimming shortened V by 2 bases and J by 7 bases, and 12 bases separated the two germline ends. Germline-derived CDR1 and CDR2 are PRHDT and FYEKMQ (reference sequence). CDR3 length equals 13 residues. DNA for the CDR3: TGTGCCAGCAGCTTAAATTACCTAACGGAGCAGTACTTC. It encodes CASSLNYLTEQYF. Drawing the rest from reference TRBV13 and TRBJ2-7, the complete variable domain is AAGVIQSPRHLIKEKRETATLKCYPIPRHDTVYWYQQGPGQDPQFLISFYEKMQSDKGSIPDRFSAQQFSDYHSELNMSSLELGDSALYFCASSLNYLTEQYFGPGTRLTVT.

The rearrangement joins TRBV4-1 to TRBJ1-6; D remains ambiguous. The CDR3 loop spans 13 amino acids. Germline V gene data show CDR1 as MGHRA and CDR2 as YSYEKL. Between the trimmed V and J ends, which lost 1 base and 13 bases, there was a span of 11 bases. This chain's CDR3 is CASSQVTRSPLHF. The CDR3, as DNA: TGCGCCAGCAGCCAAGTCACGAGGTCCCCCCTCCACTTT.

The CDR3 sequence: CASSLGGDQGKTSGYTF. CDR3 coding DNA: TGTGCCAGCAGCTTAGGGGGGGACCAGGGTAAAACAAGTGGCTACACCTTC. V and J are TRBV7-6 and TRBJ1-2; possibly TRBD1 for D (5 bases). The CDR3 is 17 residues long. Trimming took 1 base from V and 7 from J, leaving 22 bases between them. Germline CDR1 SGHVS, CDR2 FNYEAQ. Full variable domain (rest looked up from reference TRBV7-6 and TRBJ1-2): GAGVSQSPRYKVTKRGQDVALRCDPISGHVSLYWYRQALGQGPEFLTYFNYEAQQDKSGLPNDRFSAERPEGSISTLTIQRTEQRDSAMYRCASSLGGDQGKTSGYTFGSGTRLTVV.

The chain carries TRBV7-2 and TRBJ1-1; 9 bases line up with TRBD1. Germline lookup yields CDR1 SGHTA and CDR2 FQGNSA. The V and J ends lost 5 bases and 10 bases, in that order; junction bases with no gene match: 5. CDR3 length: 12 residues. The CDR3 reads CASSRDREVAFF. CDR3 coding DNA: TGTGCCAGCAGCCGGGACAGGGAGGTAGCTTTCTTT.

This chain uses TRBV11-2 with TRBJ1-4; D is unresolved. CDR3 length equals 17 residues. V lost 2 bases and J 3 bases, leaving 16 bases between the germline ends. The V gene's germline CDR1 is SGHAT and CDR2 FQNNGV. In DNA, the CDR3 is TGTGCCAGCAGCTTATCAACGGTTGGCAGGCCTAATGAAAAACTGTTTTTT. Translating it yields CASSLSTVGRPNEKLFF.

The chain joins TRBV10-3 to TRBJ1-2, with D hard to call. The V end was cut by 4 bases, the J end by 7 bases, with 13 bases between. In germline, CDR1 is ENHRY, CDR2 SYGVKD. The CDR3 runs to 13 residues. CDR3 nucleotides: TGTGCCATCAGTGGGATTGAGGCAATTGGCTACACCTTC. This codes for CAISGIEAIGYTF.

The V gene is TRBV29-1, the J gene TRBJ1-1, with 8 bases lining up with TRBD1. From germline, CDR1 is SQVTM and CDR2 ANQGSEA. The CDR3 extends over 13 amino acids. Unmatched junction bases numbered 7, after V lost 7 bases and J lost 3 bases. The CDR3 spells CSGSGQGYTEAFF. Written as DNA, the CDR3 is TGCAGCGGTTCAGGACAGGGTTACACTGAAGCTTTCTTT.

This chain links TRBV5-1 with TRBJ1-2, with D possibly TRBD1 on 6 matching bases. With 0 bases removed from V and 4 bases from J, the gap between germline ends came to 25 bases. This CDR3 comprises 19 residues. CDR1 is SGHRS and CDR2 is YFSETQ in the germline V gene. The DNA of the CDR3 is TGCGCCAGCAGCTTGGGCAGTATTGGTCTAGGGTACAGGGCCTATGGCTACACCTTC. Encoded protein: CASSLGSIGLGYRAYGYTF.

This chain connects TRBV5-1 to TRBJ2-3; D not resolved. Per the germline V gene, CDR1 is SGHRS and CDR2 is YFSETQ. Deletions cut 0 bases from V and 0 bases from J, with 14 bases between. This CDR3 comprises 17 residues. The CDR3 sequence is CASSLVKLGSSTDTQYF. For the CDR3, the DNA is TGCGCCAGCAGCTTGGTGAAGCTAGGATCTAGCACAGATACGCAGTATTTT.

The V call is TRBV9, the J call TRBJ2-7, with 8 bases lining up with TRBD1. CDR3 length equals 14 residues. CDR1 and CDR2 (germline): SGDLS, YYNGEE. Trimming removed 4 bases from V and 2 bases from J; junction bases left unmatched: 5. The CDR3 nucleotides read TGTGCCAGCAGCCCGAGACAGGGGACCTACGAGCAGTACTTC. It translates to CASSPRQGTYEQYF.

The CDR3 region is CASSRQGQLTNEKLFF. As DNA, the CDR3 is TGTGCCAGCAGTCGACAGGGACAACTAACTAATGAAAAACTGTTTTTT. The V and J genes are TRBV6-6 and TRBJ1-4, with 7 bases that match TRBD1. Germline V lookup: CDR1 MNHNY, CDR2 SVGAGI (reference sequence). Losses at the gene ends were 5 bases for V and 1 base for J; bases not matched to a gene: 7. The CDR3 consists of 16 residues.

This chain links TRBV7-2 with TRBJ1-3; D is possibly TRBD1 (5 bases). This CDR3 contains 16 residues. The germline CDR1 and CDR2 sequences are SGHTA and FQGNSA. Trimming took 1 base from V and 0 from J, leaving 10 bases between them. The CDR3 DNA is TGTGCCAGCAGCTTAGGCGCAGGGATCTCTGGAAACACCATATATTTT. It is translated as CASSLGAGISGNTIYF.

Within the sample, this clone is medium-sized. The chain has TRBV19 and TRBJ2-5; a possible D gene is TRBD1 (6 bases). The CDR3 is made up of 14 amino acids. V lost 5 bases and J lost 1, with 11 bases in between. Germline V gene sequence: CDR1 LNHDA, CDR2 SQIVND (reference sequence). The CDR3 DNA reads TGTGCCAGTAGTCCACGACAGGTCCAAGAGACCCAGTACTTC. Its translation is CASSPRQVQETQYF.

This clone was found many times. The chain combines TRBV5-1 with TRBJ2-1; D is uncertain. V was clipped by 2 bases and J by 3 bases, with 12 bases between them. The V gene's germline CDR1 is SGHRS and CDR2 YFSETQ. CDR3 size: 15 residues. The CDR3 DNA follows: TGCGCCAGCAGCTTCGACTCGTCCGGCTACAATGAGCAGTTCTTC. Protein: CASSFDSSGYNEQFF. The whole variable domain, remainder taken from reference TRBV5-1 and TRBJ2-1, is KAGVTQTPRYLIKTRGQQVTLSCSPISGHRSVSWYQQTPGQGLQFLFEYFSETQRNKGNFPGRFSGRQFSNSRSEMNVSTLELGDSALYLCASSFDSSGYNEQFFGPGTRLTVL.

This sequence joins TRBV4-1 and TRBJ2-3; 9 bases are a match to TRBD2. The germline V gene encodes CDR1 MGHRA and CDR2 YSYEKL. CDR3 length: 13 residues. J lost 10 bases, V lost 8 bases, and 10 bases had no gene match. This CDR3 is CASSLSGGGAQYF. The CDR3 DNA reads TGCGCCAGCTCCCTTAGCGGGGGCGGTGCGCAGTATTTT.

The CDR3 bases are TGTGCCAGCAGCCGCCGGGCTAGCGGGAGCGATGAGCAGTTCTTC. Its translation: CASSRRASGSDEQFF. V gene TRBV13 combines with J gene TRBJ2-1, with 10 bases aligning to TRBD2. Losses at the gene ends were 5 bases for V and 8 bases for J; bases not matched to a gene: 9. The germline CDR1 and CDR2 sequences are PRHDT and FYEKMQ (reference sequence). The CDR3 is made up of 15 amino acids.

V is TRBV4-1 and J is TRBJ1-2, with D hard to call. Looked up from germline, CDR1 is MGHRA and CDR2 is YSYEKL. This CDR3 spans 14 amino acids. V dropped 3 bases and J dropped 4 bases, with 12 bases sitting between them. CDR3 region: CASSHNLAGYGYTF. The CDR3 nucleotides are TGCGCCAGCAGCCATAACCTAGCGGGCTATGGCTACACCTTC.